This T cell receptor beta chain was sequenced during a study of T-cell reconstitution after alpha-beta-depleted transplantation in children. The study's findings and limits: After transplant, high TCRbeta diversity at day 60 in some patients arose from surviving recipient T cells and thymic progenitors. Where alpha-beta T cells came from about two months after transplant was reportedly several hundred expanded graft clones. By one year post-transplant, T-cell counts and diversity largely arose from T cells that were newly produced.

In this sample, this clonotype turned up many times. Its target is unknown. A read error may account for a junction end that differs from germline. The CDR3 loop spans 17 amino acids. Germline CDR1 and CDR2: SSHAT and FNYEAQ (reference sequence). Unique molecular identifiers were incorporated into the prepared TCRbeta library. TCRdb passed the PCR reads through MiXCR, listing each CDR3 protein once. The table lists about 300,000 distinct CDR3 sequences, over 9% of them singletons. The starting material was PBMCs, obtained before TCRalphabeta/CD19-depleted stem cell transplant. This sequence joins TRBV7-7 and TRBJ2-2; TRBD2 matches at 11 bases. The TCR originated in a boy younger than two with acute myeloid leukemia, due to receive a stem cell transplant. The CDR3 DNA reads TGTGCTAGCAGCCCTGTACTAGCGGGGGAGTACACCGGGGAGCTGTTTTTT. Its translation: CASSPVLAGEYTGELFF.